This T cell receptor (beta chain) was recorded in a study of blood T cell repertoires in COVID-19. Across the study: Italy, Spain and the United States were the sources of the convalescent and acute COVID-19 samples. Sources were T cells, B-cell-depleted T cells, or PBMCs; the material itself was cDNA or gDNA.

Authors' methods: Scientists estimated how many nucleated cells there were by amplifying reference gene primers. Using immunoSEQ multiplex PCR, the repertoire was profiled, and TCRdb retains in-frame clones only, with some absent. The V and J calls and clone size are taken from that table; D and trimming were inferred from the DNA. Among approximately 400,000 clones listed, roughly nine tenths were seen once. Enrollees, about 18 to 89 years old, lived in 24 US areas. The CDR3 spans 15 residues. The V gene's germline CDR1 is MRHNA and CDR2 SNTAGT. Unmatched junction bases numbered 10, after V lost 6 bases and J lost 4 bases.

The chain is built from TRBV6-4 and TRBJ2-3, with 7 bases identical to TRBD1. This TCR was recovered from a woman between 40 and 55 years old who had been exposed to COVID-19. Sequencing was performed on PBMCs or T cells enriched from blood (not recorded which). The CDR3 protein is CASRPTGATSDTQYF. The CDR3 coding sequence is TGTGCCAGCAGACCCACAGGGGCTACTTCAGATACGCAGTATTTT.